The 25 T cell receptor beta chains below come from one sample, sequenced in a study of technical replicates of blood from a handful of donors (TCRdb year 2017). The library was generated by the immunoSEQ multiplex PCR assay. In its TCRdb copy, this immuneACCESS table keeps in-frame sequences only and misses some clones. Where compared with another copy, unresolved V genes explain less than half of these, and the others have no known cause. The sample yields around 53,000 clones; about 86% were counted once. Of the sample, approximately 5.9% falls within the top ten clones. What was sequenced was PBMCs. The receptors here all came from a human donor in good health. Some clones in this sample may be carry-over from other donors' samples.

The genes are TRBV7-3 and TRBJ2-1, with a possible D match to TRBD2 (6 bases). This CDR3 spans 14 amino acids. The V and J ends lost 5 bases and 10 bases respectively, with 18 bases between them. CDR1 SGHTA and CDR2 FQGTGA come from the germline V gene. CDR3 in DNA: TGTGCCAGCAGCCCCGGAGGGAACCCCGTGGAGCAGTTCTTC. Translating it yields CASSPGGNPVEQFF.

The chain employs TRBV27 and TRBJ1-2; TRBD1 matches 7 bases. This CDR3 is built from 14 residues. The V gene's germline CDR1 is MNHEY and CDR2 SMNVEV (reference sequence). J lost 7 bases, V lost 6 bases, and 11 bases had no gene match. CDR3 DNA: TGTGCCAGCAGACTCCCCCAACAGGGGAGTGGCTACACCTTC. Amino acid sequence: CASRLPQQGSGYTF.

The chain joins TRBV7-2 to TRBJ2-7, with a tentative D call TRBD2 (7 bases). The germline gives CDR1 SGHTA, CDR2 FQGNSA. Trimming took off 1 base at V and 3 bases at J, with 10 bases between the two ends. This CDR3 region has 14 residues. The CDR3 coding sequence is TGTGCCAGCAGCTTAGGGGGGGGCATCTACGAGCAGTACTTC. Protein product: CASSLGGGIYEQYF.

The V call is TRBV7-9, the J call TRBJ2-1; a possible D gene is TRBD2 (6 bases). The CDR3 is made up of 13 amino acids. Germline-derived CDR1 and CDR2 are SEHNR and FQNEAQ (reference sequence). Trimming pared 5 bases from V and 9 bases from J, leaving 14 bases between. The CDR3 region has the DNA TGTGCCAGCAGCCCCAGCGGAGGGAGTGAGCAGTTCTTC. Its protein is CASSPSGGSEQFF.

The V call is TRBV5-4, the J call TRBJ2-3; 12 nucleotides match TRBD2. Trimming cost V 3 bases and J 5 bases; bases outside gene matches: 7. This CDR3 has 16 amino acids. The V gene's germline CDR1 is SGHNT and CDR2 YYREEE (reference sequence). The CDR3 here is CASSWHLAGGLDTQYF. The CDR3 region has the DNA TGTGCCAGCAGCTGGCACCTAGCGGGGGGGCTAGATACGCAGTATTTT.

The CDR3 is CASSQDGRAVNEQFF. DNA of the CDR3: TGCGCCAGCAGCCAAGATGGGAGGGCCGTTAATGAGCAGTTCTTC. The chain uses TRBV4-3 and TRBJ2-1, with 7 bases aligning to TRBD2. After removal of 0 bases from V and 7 bases from J, the junction contained 6 bases not matched to a gene. Germline V gives CDR1 LGHNA, CDR2 YSLEER. The CDR3 consists of 15 residues.

A single count supports this clone. This chain connects TRBV29-1 to TRBJ2-1, with 9 bases fitting TRBD2. The CDR3 extends over 15 amino acids. Trimming took 1 base from V and 3 from J; bases not matched to a gene: 4. The V gene's germline CDR1 is SQVTM and CDR2 ANQGSEA. The CDR3 region has the DNA TGCAGCGTTGAAGTTAGCGGGGGATTCTACAATGAGCAGTTCTTC. Its protein is CSVEVSGGFYNEQFF.

V usage is TRBV5-1 and J usage is TRBJ2-5, with D possibly TRBD2 on 6 matching bases. Trimming removed 7 bases from V and 2 bases from J, with 15 bases in between. Germline V lookup: CDR1 SGHRS, CDR2 YFSETQ. The CDR3 has 14 amino acids. CDR3 nucleotide sequence: TGCGCCAGCGCCCTCGGGGCGGGGCAAGAGACCCAGTACTTC. Its translation: CASALGAGQETQYF.

The chain has TRBV30 and TRBJ1-3; possible D gene TRBD1, 5 bases. Germline CDR1 and CDR2: GTSNPN and SVGIG (reference sequence). The CDR3 runs to 13 residues. V gave up 5 bases and J gave up 0 bases, with 8 bases separating them. Here the CDR3 reads CAWDRDSGNTIYF. The CDR3 region has the DNA TGTGCCTGGGACAGAGACTCTGGAAACACCATATATTTT.

This chain connects TRBV7-9 to TRBJ2-5, with TRBD2 matching over 10 bases. Germline lookup yields CDR1 SEHNR and CDR2 FQNEAQ (reference sequence). The CDR3 covers 15 residues. Trimming took 2 bases from V and 3 from J; bases not matched to a gene: 3. As DNA, the CDR3 is TGTGCCAGCAGCTTATCCCTAGCGGGGGAAGAGACCCAGTACTTC. Residues: CASSLSLAGEETQYF. The full variable domain, its missing parts supplied by reference TRBV7-9 and TRBJ2-5, is DTGVSQNPRHKITKRGQNVTFRCDPISEHNRLYWYRQTLGQGPEFLTYFQNEAQLEKSRLLSDRFSAERPKGSFSTLEIQRTEQGDSAMYLCASSLSLAGEETQYFGPGTRLLVL.

V is TRBV2 and J is TRBJ2-3, with D maybe TRBD2 (7 bases). This CDR3 spans 17 amino acids. Germline V lookup: CDR1 SNHLY, CDR2 FYNNEI. The V gene lost 5 bases and the J gene lost 2 bases, with 20 bases spanning the gap. CDR3 nucleotide sequence: TGTGCCAGCAGTCCCCGGGGGACCCGGGGGGCCACAGATACGCAGTATTTT. It codes for CASSPRGTRGATDTQYF.

The rearrangement links TRBV6-4 to TRBJ2-3, with TRBD2 matching over 10 bases. The germline gives CDR1 MRHNA, CDR2 SNTAGT. Trimming cost V 6 bases and J 0 bases; bases outside gene matches: 3. The length of the CDR3 is 15 residues. The CDR3 sequence is CASSATSGSTDTQYF. CDR3 coding DNA: TGTGCCAGCAGCGCGACTAGCGGGAGCACAGATACGCAGTATTTT.

This chain uses TRBV9 with TRBJ2-1; TRBD2 matches at 12 bases. The CDR3 has 16 amino acids. Germline values: CDR1 SGDLS, CDR2 YYNGEE. Germline trimming cut 3 bases from V and 8 bases from J; bases unmatched to any gene: 9. The CDR3 sequence: CASSAPGTSGRHEQFF. The CDR3 nucleotides are TGTGCCAGCAGCGCGCCCGGGACTAGCGGGCGCCATGAGCAGTTCTTC.

Worth noting for this clone: The same CDR3 can be traced to other DNA sequences in this sample. The V gene is TRBV5-1, the J gene TRBJ2-1, with 10 bases fitting TRBD2. The CDR3 covers 14 residues. The germline V gene has CDR1 SGHRS and CDR2 YFSETQ. With 8 bases clipped from V and 4 bases from J, the junction kept 6 bases outside the gene matches. In DNA form, the CDR3 reads TGCGCCAGTTCCCCTAGCGGGGGTTACAATGAGCAGTTCTTC. The encoded protein is CASSPSGGYNEQFF.

The chain combines TRBV9 with TRBJ2-2; a possible D gene is TRBD2 (6 bases). Germline V CDR1 and CDR2: SGDLS, YYNGEE. V gave up 0 bases and J gave up 3 bases, with 15 bases separating them. The CDR3 extends over 17 amino acids. This chain's CDR3 is CASSVAEGGIHTGELFF. DNA of the CDR3: TGTGCCAGCAGCGTAGCTGAAGGAGGGATTCACACCGGGGAGCTGTTTTTT.

J is TRBJ2-1 and V is TRBV2; 7 nucleotides align to TRBD1. The germline gives CDR1 SNHLY, CDR2 FYNNEI. V trimming: 7 bases; J trimming: 6 bases; junction bases outside the gene matches: 9. CDR3 length: 14 amino acids. This CDR3 is CASTGEGARNEQFF. The CDR3 bases are TGTGCCAGCACTGGAGAGGGGGCGCGCAATGAGCAGTTCTTC.

The genes are TRBV2 and TRBJ2-5, with 7 positions matching TRBD1. The germline CDR1 and CDR2 sequences are SNHLY and FYNNEI. The trim removed 3 bases at V and 7 bases at J, leaving 5 bases unmatched. The CDR3 has 13 amino acids. CDR3 DNA sequence: TGTGCCAGCAGTGACGGGGCAGGGGGGACCCAGTACTTC. Protein: CASSDGAGGTQYF.

A word on this clone: Other nucleotide sequences from this sample produce the same CDR3. The V gene is TRBV5-1, the J gene TRBJ1-2, with 12 bases lining up with TRBD1. J was trimmed by 2 bases and V by 5 bases; bases with no gene match: 10. This CDR3 region has 17 residues. Germline CDR1 is SGHRS and CDR2 is YFSETQ. The CDR3 loop reads CASSSPGTGGANYGYTF. CDR3 DNA sequence: TGCGCCAGCAGTTCCCCAGGGACAGGGGGCGCGAACTATGGCTACACCTTC.

The V gene is TRBV5-8, the J gene TRBJ2-1; D not certain. The germline V and J ends were trimmed by 3 bases and 10 bases, with 8 bases remaining between them. The CDR3 has 11 amino acids. Germline CDR1 and CDR2: SGHTS and YDEGEE. The CDR3, as DNA: TGTGCCAGCAGCTCCAGGCCGGAGCAGTTCTTC. Its translation: CASSSRPEQFF. The whole variable domain, filled in from reference TRBV5-8 and TRBJ2-1, reads EAGVTQSPTHLIKTRGQQATLRCSPISGHTSVYWYQQALGLGLQFLLWYDEGEERNRGNFPPRFSGRQFPNYSSELNVNALELEDSALYLCASSSRPEQFFGPGTRLTVL.

The rearrangement uses TRBV5-4 and TRBJ1-6; D not certain. The CDR3 has 14 amino acids. V dropped 0 bases and J dropped 2 bases, with 3 bases sitting between them. Germline values: CDR1 SGHNT, CDR2 YYREEE (reference sequence). The CDR3 nucleotides read TGTGCCAGCAGCTTGGACACCTATAATTCACCCCTCCACTTT. Protein product: CASSLDTYNSPLHF.

The V and J genes are TRBV15 and TRBJ1-1; the D is unclear. Germline loops: CDR1 LNHNV, CDR2 YYDKDF (reference sequence). The CDR3 has 16 residues. V was cut by 0 bases and J by 4 bases, with 15 bases left in between. This CDR3 is CATSRDPREGGTEAFF. CDR3 DNA: TGTGCCACCAGCAGAGATCCCCGGGAAGGCGGCACTGAAGCTTTCTTT.

This clone was recorded a few times. V gene TRBV18 combines with J gene TRBJ2-1; 13 bases align to TRBD2. V was pared by 7 bases and J by 10 bases, with 4 bases of the junction left unmatched. Germline lookup yields CDR1 KGHSH and CDR2 LQKENI. The length of the CDR3 is 13 residues. CDR3 nucleotides: TGTGCCAGCTTGGGACTAGCGGGGACGGAGCAGTTCTTC. This gives the protein CASLGLAGTEQFF.

This rearrangement joins TRBV4-3 to TRBJ2-7; 7 nucleotides agree with TRBD2. Germline trimming cut 0 bases from V and 5 bases from J; bases unmatched to any gene: 25. The CDR3 extends over 21 amino acids. CDR1 and CDR2 (germline): LGHNA, YSLEER. CDR3 in amino acids: CASSQDMKRWERAEGGDEQYF. The CDR3 coding sequence is TGCGCCAGCAGCCAAGATATGAAGCGGTGGGAAAGAGCGGAGGGAGGGGACGAGCAGTACTTC.

The chain has TRBV7-9 and TRBJ2-5, with D possibly TRBD2 on 5 matching bases. The CDR3 consists of 17 residues. V was shortened by 5 bases and J by 3 bases, with 22 bases between the two germline ends. The germline V gene has CDR1 SEHNR and CDR2 FQNEAQ (reference sequence). CDR3 residues: CASSQEARRQAEETQYF. DNA of the CDR3: TGTGCCAGCAGCCAGGAGGCGCGCAGACAAGCAGAAGAGACCCAGTACTTC.

The V call is TRBV14, the J call TRBJ2-3; the D is unclear. Trimming took off 4 bases at V and 1 base at J, with 3 bases between the two ends. This CDR3 contains 12 residues. The germline CDR1 and CDR2 sequences are SGHDN and FVKESK. The CDR3 DNA reads as TGTGCCAGCAGCCCGGGCACAGATACGCAGTATTTT. This codes for CASSPGTDTQYF.